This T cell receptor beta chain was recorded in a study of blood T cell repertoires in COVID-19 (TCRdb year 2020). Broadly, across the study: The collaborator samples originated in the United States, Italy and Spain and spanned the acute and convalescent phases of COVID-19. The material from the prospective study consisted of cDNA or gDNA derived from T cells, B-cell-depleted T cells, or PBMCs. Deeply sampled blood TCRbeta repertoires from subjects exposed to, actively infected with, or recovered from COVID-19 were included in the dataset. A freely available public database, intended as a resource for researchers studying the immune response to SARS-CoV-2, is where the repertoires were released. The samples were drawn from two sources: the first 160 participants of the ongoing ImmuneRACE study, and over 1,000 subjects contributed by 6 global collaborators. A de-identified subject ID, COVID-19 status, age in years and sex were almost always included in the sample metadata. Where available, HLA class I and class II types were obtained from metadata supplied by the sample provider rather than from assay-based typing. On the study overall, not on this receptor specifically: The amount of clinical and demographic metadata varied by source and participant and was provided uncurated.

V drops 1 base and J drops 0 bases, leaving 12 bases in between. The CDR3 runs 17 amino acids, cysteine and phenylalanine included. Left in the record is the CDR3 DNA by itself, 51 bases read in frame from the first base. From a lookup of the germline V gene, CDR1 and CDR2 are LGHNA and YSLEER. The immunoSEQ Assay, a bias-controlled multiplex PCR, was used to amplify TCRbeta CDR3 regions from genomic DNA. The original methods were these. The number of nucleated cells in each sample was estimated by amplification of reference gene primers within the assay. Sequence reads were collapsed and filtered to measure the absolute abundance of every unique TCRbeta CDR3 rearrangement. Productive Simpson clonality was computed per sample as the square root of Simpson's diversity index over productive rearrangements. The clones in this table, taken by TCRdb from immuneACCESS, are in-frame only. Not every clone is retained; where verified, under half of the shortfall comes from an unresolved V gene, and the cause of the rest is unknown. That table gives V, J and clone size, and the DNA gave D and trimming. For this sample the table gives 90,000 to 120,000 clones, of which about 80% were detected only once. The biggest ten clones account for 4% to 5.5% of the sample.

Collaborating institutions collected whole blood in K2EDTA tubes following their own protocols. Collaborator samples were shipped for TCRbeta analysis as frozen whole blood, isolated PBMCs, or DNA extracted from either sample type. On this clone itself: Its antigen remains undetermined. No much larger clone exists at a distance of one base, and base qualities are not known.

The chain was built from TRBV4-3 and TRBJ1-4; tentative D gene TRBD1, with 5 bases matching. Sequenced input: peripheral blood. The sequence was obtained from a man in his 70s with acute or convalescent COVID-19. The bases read TGCGCCAGCAGCCAAGGTGAAGGGGTTGCAACTAATGAAAAACTGTTTTTT. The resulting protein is CASSQGEGVATNEKLFF.